The 8 T cell receptor beta chains below all came from one sample that was sequenced in a study of CD8+ T cells in alopecia areata. The treatment is: oral pan-JAK inhibitor, 5-10 mg twice daily. cDNA reverse transcribed from extracted RNA served as the sequencing template. Measured with immunoSEQ multiplex PCR; TCRdb has only the in-frame clones, and not every one. In the table there are about 250,000 clones, 60% of which are singletons. Specimen: CD4+ T cells sorted from blood, collected at approximately week 51, from a patient treated with tofacitinib. These receptors all stem from a human donor with alopecia areata.

The V call is TRBV7-2, the J call TRBJ2-3; 7 positions agree with TRBD2. V lost 5 bases and J lost 0; bases outside the gene matches: 5. Germline assignment: CDR1 SGHTA and CDR2 FQGNSA. The CDR3 contains 15 residues. CDR3 residues: CASSEGLFSTDTQYF. The CDR3 DNA is TGTGCCAGCAGCGAGGGACTATTTAGCACAGATACGCAGTATTTT.

The chain uses TRBV18 and TRBJ1-2, with D possibly matching TRBD1 (5 bases). This CDR3 region has 16 residues. V was trimmed by 2 bases and J by 4 bases, leaving 17 bases between them. Germline V gene lookup returns CDR1 KGHSH and CDR2 LQKENI. The CDR3 sequence is CASSPLSVSGIYGYTF. CDR3 bases: TGTGCCAGCTCACCATTGAGTGTTTCAGGGATCTATGGCTACACCTTC.

The rearrangement uses TRBV10-1 and TRBJ2-2, with D tentatively TRBD2 (6 bases). The length of the CDR3 is 14 residues. Trimming removed 6 bases from V and 0 bases from J, with 8 bases in between. Germline CDR1 is WNHNN and CDR2 is SYGVQD (reference sequence). The CDR3 DNA is TGCGCCAGCAGACCGGGAGCGAACACCGGGGAGCTGTTTTTT. It encodes CASRPGANTGELFF.

The chain uses TRBV10-3 and TRBJ2-1; D assignment may be TRBD1 or TRBD2 (5 bases each). This CDR3 is 15 amino acids long. Germline loops: CDR1 ENHRY, CDR2 SYGVKD. The ends were cut back, 4 bases at V and 7 bases at J, with 17 bases in the middle. This CDR3 reads CAISGGIVGFNEQFF. The CDR3 DNA sequence: TGTGCCATCAGTGGGGGGATTGTGGGTTTTAATGAGCAGTTCTTC.

The V and J genes are TRBV29-1 and TRBJ2-1, with D perhaps TRBD1 (6 bases). Germline assignment: CDR1 SQVTM and CDR2 ANQGSEA. CDR3 length: 11 residues. Trimming took off 8 bases at V and 8 bases at J, with 13 bases between the two ends. The CDR3 sequence is CSQRQGYEQFF. The CDR3, as DNA: TGCAGCCAGCGGCAGGGGTATGAGCAGTTCTTC.

The chain has TRBV5-6 and TRBJ2-7; TRBD1 matches 9 bases. There are 14 residues in the CDR3. Germline V gives CDR1 SGHDT, CDR2 YYEEEE. V shed 3 bases and J 6 bases; nucleotides not matched to a gene: 7. The CDR3 DNA reads TGTGCCAGCAGCTACCGGGACAGGGTCTCCGAGCAGTACTTC. Amino acids: CASSYRDRVSEQYF.

The CDR3 spells CSVTDRTLSYEQYF. The CDR3 coding sequence is TGCAGCGTTACCGACAGGACCCTCTCCTACGAGCAGTACTTC. The chain joins TRBV29-1 to TRBJ2-5; possibly TRBD1 for D (6 bases). The J call may be incorrect, as the DNA end agrees better with TRBJ2-7. CDR3 length equals 14 residues. The germline V gene has CDR1 SQVTM and CDR2 ANQGSEA.

This clone was counted between two and nine times. This chain connects TRBV7-9 to TRBJ2-3; the D gene is possibly TRBD2 (6 bases). Germline V lookup: CDR1 SEHNR, CDR2 FQNEAQ (reference sequence). The CDR3 loop spans 16 amino acids. V gave up 2 bases and J gave up 1 base, with 13 bases separating them. In DNA form, the CDR3 reads TGTGCCAGCAGCTTACCTACAGGAGGGGGCACAGATACGCAGTATTTT. It translates to CASSLPTGGGTDTQYF.